A selection of T cell receptor beta chains follows, all from one sample in a study of shared clonotypes between healthy human individuals. Method: immunoSEQ multiplex PCR; TCRdb's copy keeps in-frame clones and lacks some. The sample yields under 750,000 clones, approximately 72% seen once. The sample taken for sequencing was memory CD4+ T cells sorted from blood. These receptors were taken from a woman aged 30 to 39 in good health. The CDR3 runs from the conserved cysteine through the conserved F or W. D genes are given only for firm matches. Not every row has a clone size; where given, it reads once, few, many or a size class.

d_call,clone_size,v_call,cdr3_length,j_call,cdr3_aa,cdr3_nt
.,once,TRBV27,13,TRBJ2-3,CASRRIWTDTQYF,TGTGCCAGCAGACGGATTTGGACAGATACGCAGTATTTT
.,.,TRBV27,11,TRBJ2-2,CASSSDRELFF,TGTGCCAGCAGTTCTGACAGGGAGCTGTTTTTT
.,.,TRBV28,16,TRBJ2-2,CASSRPGRTNTGELFF,TGTGCCAGCAGTCGACCGGGACGGACGAACACCGGGGAGCTGTTTTTT
.,.,TRBV2,15,TRBJ1-5,CASSDQGISNQPQHF,TGTGCCAGCAGTGACCAGGGGATCAGCAATCAGCCCCAGCATTTT
TRBD1,.,TRBV10-1,15,TRBJ2-2,CASSETGTAAGELFF,TGCGCCAGCAGTGAGACCGGGACAGCGGCCGGGGAGCTGTTTTTT
.,.,TRBV10-3,12,TRBJ2-1,CAISDRSNEQFF,TGTGCCATCAGTGACAGGTCCAATGAGCAGTTCTTC
.,.,TRBV6-5,15,TRBJ1-2,CASKGRVLRDYGYTF,TGTGCCAGCAAGGGCAGGGTCCTTAGGGACTATGGCTACACCTTC
TRBD1,.,TRBV6-1,15,TRBJ1-2,CASTGGRTVNYGYTF,TGTGCCAGCACAGGGGGGAGGACGGTAAACTATGGCTACACCTTC
.,.,TRBV6-4,13,TRBJ2-3,CASSSTGSDTQYF,TGTGCCAGCAGCTCAACGGGCTCAGATACGCAGTATTTT
.,once,TRBV28,11,TRBJ2-1,CASKSLNEQFF,TGTGCCAGCAAATCCCTTAATGAGCAGTTCTTC
.,few,TRBV10-3,12,TRBJ2-7,CAISDRAYEQYF,TGTGCCATCAGTGACAGGGCCTACGAGCAGTACTTC
TRBD1,few,TRBV9,15,TRBJ2-1,CASSGTGSPYNEQFF,TGTGCCAGCAGCGGGACAGGTTCCCCCTACAATGAGCAGTTCTTC
TRBD2,.,TRBV19,16,TRBJ2-2,CASTSGRDANTGELFF,TGTGCCAGCACTAGCGGGAGGGACGCGAACACCGGGGAGCTGTTTTTT
.,.,TRBV28,16,TRBJ2-5,CASSLDGENDEETQYF,TGTGCCAGCAGTTTGGACGGAGAAAACGACGAAGAGACCCAGTACTTC
.,once,TRBV6-1,15,TRBJ1-2,CASSEVGGGAYGYTF,TGTGCCAGCAGTGAAGTGGGGGGAGGGGCCTATGGCTACACCTTC
TRBD1,.,TRBV27,13,TRBJ1-5,CASSNDRDQPQHF,TGTGCCAGCAGTAACGACAGGGACCAGCCCCAGCATTTT
.,.,TRBV30,17,TRBJ2-2,CAWSVPRRTGRTGELFF,TGTGCCTGGAGTGTACCGAGGAGGACGGGGAGGACCGGGGAGCTGTTTTTT
.,.,TRBV29-1,14,TRBJ1-1,CSGVDGAGYTEAFF,TGCAGCGGAGTTGACGGGGCTGGGTACACTGAAGCTTTCTTT
.,many,TRBV5-4,15,TRBJ2-7,CASSSVGASSYEQYF,TGTGCCAGCAGCTCAGTGGGGGCTAGCTCCTACGAGCAGTACTTC
.,.,TRBV14,14,TRBJ1-2,CASSQRGLSYGYTF,TGTGCCAGCAGCCAACGCGGGCTTAGCTATGGCTACACCTTC
TRBD2,.,TRBV25-1,15,TRBJ2-3,CASSISGGAIDTQYF,TGTGCCAGCAGCATTAGCGGGGGAGCGATAGATACGCAGTATTTT
TRBD1,.,TRBV5-6,14,TRBJ2-3,CASSLDRGRDTQYF,TGTGCCAGCAGCCTGGACAGGGGAAGAGATACGCAGTATTTT
TRBD1,once,TRBV15,16,TRBJ2-7,CATLQSAGTGSYEQYF,TGTGCCACCCTACAATCTGCTGGGACAGGGTCCTACGAGCAGTACTTC
.,.,TRBV2,15,TRBJ1-3,CASSGDGSSGNTIYF,TGTGCCAGCAGTGGGGACGGTAGCTCTGGAAACACCATATATTTT
TRBD2,.,TRBV27,17,TRBJ2-1,CASGRIAGTSGQNEQFF,TGTGCCAGCGGGAGGATTGCCGGGACTAGCGGGCAGAATGAGCAGTTCTTC
.,.,TRBV10-3,14,TRBJ2-2,CAISDGPNTGELFF,TGTGCCATCAGTGACGGACCGAACACCGGGGAGCTGTTTTTT
.,.,TRBV5-1,14,TRBJ1-1,CASRADTVNTEAFF,TGCGCCAGCAGGGCGGATACAGTGAACACTGAAGCTTTCTTT
.,.,TRBV28,17,TRBJ2-7,CASSRRGGALRSYEQYF,TGTGCCAGCAGCCGGAGAGGGGGGGCCTTAAGGAGTTACGAGCAGTACTTC
.,.,TRBV6-6,14,TRBJ2-3,CASSSRNRENTQYF,TGTGCCAGCAGCTCTCGGAATAGGGAGAATACGCAGTATTTT
.,.,TRBV5-1,14,TRBJ2-3,CASSLGGQTDTQYF,TGCGCCAGCAGCTTGGGGGGGCAGACAGATACGCAGTATTTT
.,.,TRBV15,14,TRBJ2-7,CATSRSRTSYEQYF,TGTGCCACCAGCAGATCCCGGACCTCCTACGAGCAGTACTTC
.,.,TRBV2,14,TRBJ2-7,CASSESQVTYEQYF,TGTGCCAGCAGTGAGTCTCAAGTAACCTACGAGCAGTACTTC
TRBD2,.,TRBV4-1,17,TRBJ2-3,CASSQGRGNWRGDTQYF,TGCGCCAGCAGCCAAGGGCGGGGAAATTGGCGGGGGGATACGCAGTATTTT
TRBD1,.,TRBV28,14,TRBJ2-7,CASSTLGGLDEQYF,TGTGCCAGCAGTACCTTAGGGGGCCTGGACGAGCAGTACTTC
.,once,TRBV4-1,14,TRBJ2-5,CASSQGDSRETQYF,TGCGCCAGCAGCCAAGGTGACAGTCGGGAGACCCAGTACTTC
.,.,TRBV14,15,TRBJ2-6,CASSRDLSGANVLTF,TGTGCCAGCAGTCGCGACTTATCTGGGGCCAACGTCCTGACTTTC
.,.,TRBV29-1,14,TRBJ1-2,CSVEEVDSRHGYTF,TGCAGCGTTGAAGAGGTGGATTCAAGGCATGGCTACACCTTC
TRBD2,.,TRBV10-3,15,TRBJ2-1,CAISESDGRYHEQFF,TGTGCCATCAGTGAGTCAGACGGGAGGTACCATGAGCAGTTCTTC
.,.,TRBV28,12,TRBJ2-2,CASRYGTGELFF,TGTGCCAGCAGATACGGAACCGGGGAGCTGTTTTTT
TRBD2,.,TRBV28,19,TRBJ2-3,CASSLLAGGTGPITDTQYF,TGTGCCAGCAGTTTACTAGCGGGAGGGACGGGACCGATCACAGATACGCAGTATTTT
.,.,TRBV28,17,TRBJ1-5,CASSDSFLARSNQPQHF,TGTGCCAGCAGCGACAGTTTTCTAGCCCGTAGCAATCAGCCCCAGCATTTT
.,.,TRBV7-6,14,TRBJ2-5,CASSVGHWGETQYF,TGTGCCAGCAGCGTAGGACATTGGGGAGAGACCCAGTACTTC
TRBD2,.,TRBV2,14,TRBJ2-7,CANGLAGGAYEQYF,TGTGCAAACGGACTAGCGGGGGGTGCCTACGAGCAGTACTTC
.,.,TRBV27,16,TRBJ2-1,CASSLGAGWDDNEQFF,TGTGCCAGCAGTTTGGGCGCAGGGTGGGACGACAATGAGCAGTTCTTC
.,.,TRBV14,16,TRBJ2-1,CASSQAWGLGDNEQFF,TGTGCCAGCAGCCAAGCGTGGGGGTTGGGGGACAATGAGCAGTTCTTC
.,few,TRBV9,15,TRBJ2-2,CASSVAGGHTGELFF,TGTGCCAGCAGCGTAGCTGGGGGGCACACCGGGGAGCTGTTTTTT
.,.,TRBV20-1,11,TRBJ2-7,CSASGHYEQYF,TGCAGTGCTAGCGGGCACTACGAGCAGTACTTC